The source of this T cell receptor (beta chain) is a study of blood T cell repertoires in COVID-19. Whole-study context: The origin of the acute and convalescent COVID-19 samples was the United States, Italy and Spain.

In the authors' workflow: Quantification of nucleated cells was approximated via reference gene primer amplification. The protocol was immunoSEQ multiplex PCR, while the TCRdb copy is restricted to in-frame clones and leaves out a portion. V and J calls and clone size are as listed in that table; D and trimming were resolved from the DNA. The sample contains some 180,000 clones, about 80% of which appear only once. The V gene end was trimmed by 0 bases and the J gene end by 1 base; junction bases not matched to a gene: 4. Per the germline V gene, CDR1 is MGHRA and CDR2 is YSYEKL. The CDR3 extends over 18 amino acids.

The specimen was peripheral blood. The TCR sequence derives from a woman aged 80 or over with acute or convalescent COVID-19. The chain uses TRBV4-1 and TRBJ1-5; 12 bases fit TRBD1. CDR3 residues: CASSQEGDRGLSNQPQHF. CDR3 sequence (DNA): TGCGCCAGCAGCCAAGAAGGGGACAGGGGGCTGAGCAATCAGCCCCAGCATTTT.